This T cell receptor (beta chain) was obtained from a study of T cell repertoires in cytomegalovirus infection. Overall study context: Use of recently identified HLA-C-restricted and well-studied HLA-B-restricted CMV epitopes was part of the study. Findings and caveats of the study: Identification of carriers of CMV plus the relevant HLA was performed using cumulative public TCR beta family frequency.

In the case of this clonotype: Its antigen is currently unknown.

MiXCR was run by TCRdb on the reads, yielding one entry per CDR3 protein. The sample carries about 85,000 distinct CDR3 sequences, roughly 44% recorded once. After removal of 6 bases from V and 1 base from J, the junction contained 5 bases not matched to a gene. The germline gives CDR1 ENHRY, CDR2 SYGVKD. This CDR3 comprises 15 residues. The origin of this receptor is a human donor in good health (CMV status not recorded). Some clones in this sample may be carry-over from other donors' samples. J is TRBJ2-1 and V is TRBV10-3, with 8 bases aligning to TRBD2. The sequenced sample was CD8+ T cells from cultured PBMCs, obtained from culture after CMV antigen stimulation. The CDR3 loop reads CAIRGGLDSYNEQFF. In nucleotides, the CDR3 is TGTGCCATCAGGGGGGGACTAGATTCCTACAATGAGCAGTTCTTC.